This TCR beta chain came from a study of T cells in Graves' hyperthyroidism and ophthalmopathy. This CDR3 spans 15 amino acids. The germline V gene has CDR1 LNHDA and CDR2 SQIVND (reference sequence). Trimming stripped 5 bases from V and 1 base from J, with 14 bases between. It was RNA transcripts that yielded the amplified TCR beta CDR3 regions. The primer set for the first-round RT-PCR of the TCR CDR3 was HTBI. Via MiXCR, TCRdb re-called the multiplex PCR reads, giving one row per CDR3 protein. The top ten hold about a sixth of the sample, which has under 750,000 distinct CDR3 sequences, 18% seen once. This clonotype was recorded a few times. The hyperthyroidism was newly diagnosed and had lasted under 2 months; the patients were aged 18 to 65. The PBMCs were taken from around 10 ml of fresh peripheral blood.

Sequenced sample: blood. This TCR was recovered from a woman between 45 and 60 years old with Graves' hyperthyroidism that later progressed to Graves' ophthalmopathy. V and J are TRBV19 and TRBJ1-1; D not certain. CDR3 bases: TGTGCCAGTAGTCTTCCTTCAGGTTCGAACACTGAAGCTTTCTTT. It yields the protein CASSLPSGSNTEAFF.